Following are 21 T cell receptor beta chains from one sample sequenced in a study of T cell repertoires in cytomegalovirus infection. TCRdb re-derived calls from the reads in MiXCR, one entry per CDR3 protein. The sample yields about 830,000 distinct CDR3 sequences, approximately 29% seen once. Their recognized antigens are unknown. The sequences come from cultured CD8+ T cells from PBMCs, collected from culture after CMV antigen stimulation. Receptors originate from a human donor in good health (CMV status not recorded). Some clones in this sample may be carry-over from other donors' samples.

In the case of this clonotype: The junction differs from germline at one of its ends, possibly a read error. V is TRBV12-3 or TRBV12-4 and J is TRBJ1-5, with 10 bases identical to TRBD1. The CDR3 loop spans 14 amino acids. The CDR3 DNA reads as TGTGCCAACAGTTTAGCGCTAAGGGACAGGGGCCAGCATTTT. This encodes CANSLALRDRGQHF.

This clonotype was seen only once. The chain has TRBV11-3 and TRBJ1-5, with D maybe TRBD1 (6 bases). This CDR3 has 18 residues. Germline CDR1 SGHNT, CDR2 YENEEA. V shed 3 bases and J shed 1 base, with 19 bases lying between them. CDR3 nucleotide sequence: TGTGCCAGCAGCTTGAGACTCCGGGACATCCGGAGCAATCAGCCCCAGCATTTT. It specifies CASSLRLRDIRSNQPQHF.

The chain has TRBV7-6 and TRBJ2-7; D is possibly TRBD1 or TRBD2 (5 bases each). Germline V gene lookup returns CDR1 SGHVS and CDR2 FNYEAQ. The CDR3 is made up of 17 amino acids. Trimming left V 4 bases short and J 1 base short, with 20 bases between. CDR3 sequence: CASSSPQGPGASYEQYF. CDR3 coding DNA: TGTGCCAGCAGCTCCCCGCAGGGCCCCGGGGCGTCCTACGAGCAGTACTTC. The whole variable domain, remainder taken from reference TRBV7-6 and TRBJ2-7, is GAGVSQSPRYKVTKRGQDVALRCDPISGHVSLYWYRQALGQGPEFLTYFNYEAQQDKSGLPNDRFSAERPEGSISTLTIQRTEQRDSAMYRCASSSPQGPGASYEQYFGPGTRLTVT.

This clonotype has just a few counts. V and J are TRBV4-1 and TRBJ2-3; TRBD2 might be the D (5 bases). Germline V lookup: CDR1 MGHRA, CDR2 YSYEKL. The ends were cut back, 3 bases at V and 2 bases at J, with 15 bases in the middle. CDR3 size: 16 residues. The CDR3 DNA follows: TGCGCCAGCAGCCAGAGGGCAATTCCAGCCACAGATACGCAGTATTTT. Translating it yields CASSQRAIPATDTQYF.

The rearrangement uses TRBV6-2 or TRBV6-3 and TRBJ2-1, with TRBD1 as a possible D gene (6 bases). This CDR3 contains 14 residues. CDR1 and CDR2 from the germline V gene are MNHEY and SVGEGT. Trimming pared 7 bases from V and 6 bases from J, leaving 16 bases between. For the CDR3, the DNA is TGTGCCAGCACTCAAGACAGGCCTTTCAATGAGCAGTTCTTC. It yields the protein CASTQDRPFNEQFF.

CDR3 in amino acids: CASSPTRGAKAFF. In DNA, the CDR3 is TGTGCCAGCAGTCCCACCAGGGGGGCTAAAGCTTTCTTT. V gene TRBV27 combines with J gene TRBJ1-1, with 7 bases that match TRBD1. CDR1 and CDR2 (germline): MNHEY, SMNVEV (reference sequence). V lost 5 bases to trimming and J lost 9 bases; unmatched junction nucleotides: 9. This CDR3 spans 13 amino acids.

This sequence joins TRBV6-8 and TRBJ2-7, with D hard to call. The germline V and J ends were trimmed by 1 base and 3 bases, with 10 bases remaining between them. The CDR3 contains 14 residues. Per the germline V gene, CDR1 is MNHGY and CDR2 is SAAAGT. The CDR3 coding sequence is TGTGCCAGCAGTTACTGGGGATCCTTCTACGAGCAGTACTTC. It translates to CASSYWGSFYEQYF.

This clonotype has only a few counts. The chain employs TRBV10-3 and TRBJ1-1, with 7 nucleotides matching TRBD1. The germline V gene has CDR1 ENHRY and CDR2 SYGVKD. The CDR3 is made up of 15 amino acids. The junction had 4 bases not matched to a gene; V was cut back by 3 bases and J by 0 bases. CDR3 amino acids: CAISDRDSLNTEAFF. CDR3 sequence (DNA): TGTGCCATCAGTGACCGGGACAGCCTGAACACTGAAGCTTTCTTT.

The chain couples TRBV2 to TRBJ1-2; 8 bases fit TRBD1. J lost 5 bases, V lost 4 bases, and 9 bases had no gene match. CDR1 SNHLY and CDR2 FYNNEI come from the germline V gene. This CDR3 is built from 15 residues. CDR3 sequence reads: CASSAPDRGGYGYTF. As DNA, the CDR3 is TGTGCCAGCAGTGCTCCAGACAGGGGCGGATATGGCTACACCTTC.

This clonotype was picked up a small number of times. Here the CDR3 DNA reads TGTGCCAGCCGTCGAAAGCAAGCGACCCAAGAGACCCAGTACTTC. It encodes CASRRKQATQETQYF. This sequence joins TRBV6-1 and TRBJ2-5; D not certain. The V gene lost 8 bases and the J gene lost 1 base, with 17 bases spanning the gap. The CDR3 is 15 amino acids. Germline V gene sequence: CDR1 MNHNS, CDR2 SASEGT.

This clonotype was picked up many times. This sequence joins TRBV6-1 and TRBJ2-7; TRBD1 is a possible D gene (6 bases). The CDR3 covers 13 residues. The ends were cut back, 8 bases at V and 0 bases at J, with 11 bases in the middle. Germline-derived CDR1 and CDR2 are MNHNS and SASEGT. CDR3 sequence reads: CASAGQNSYEQYF. The CDR3 DNA sequence: TGTGCCAGCGCAGGACAGAACTCCTACGAGCAGTACTTC.

This clonotype was seen a few times. The gene calls are TRBV7-6 and TRBJ2-1; D assignment may be TRBD1 or TRBD2 (6 bases each). V dropped 1 base and J dropped 3 bases, with 16 bases sitting between them. The germline V gene encodes CDR1 SGHVS and CDR2 FNYEAQ. This CDR3 has 17 residues. The CDR3 reads CASSLGGAARLYNEQFF. CDR3 sequence (DNA): TGTGCCAGCAGCTTAGGGGGGGCAGCCCGACTCTACAATGAGCAGTTCTTC.

For the CDR3, the DNA is TGTGCCAGCAGCCCAGCTAGGGGGGGAAATCAGCCCCAGCATTTT. The encoded protein is CASSPARGGNQPQHF. This sequence joins TRBV6-1 and TRBJ1-5, with TRBD1 as a possible D gene (6 bases). With 6 bases removed from V and 4 bases from J, the gap between germline ends came to 16 bases. The CDR3 has 15 residues. Germline V gives CDR1 MNHNS, CDR2 SASEGT.

This chain joins TRBV7-3 and TRBJ1-1; TRBD1 agrees at 11 bases. The CDR3 loop spans 16 amino acids. V was pared by 4 bases and J by 4 bases, with 8 bases of the junction left unmatched. Germline V gene lookup returns CDR1 SGHTA and CDR2 FQGTGA. CDR3 DNA: TGTGCCAGCAGCTCCCCGGGACAGGGGGAGGCCACTGAAGCTTTCTTT. Protein: CASSSPGQGEATEAFF.

The chain carries TRBV6-1 and TRBJ1-1; D may be TRBD1 (5 bases). V lost 7 bases to trimming and J lost 5 bases, with 8 bases between them. The germline gives CDR1 MNHNS, CDR2 SASEGT. This CDR3 has 11 residues. CDR3 region: CASTGATEAFF. DNA for the CDR3: TGTGCCAGCACCGGGGCTACTGAAGCTTTCTTT.

This clonotype has only a few counts. J is TRBJ1-4 and V is TRBV7-6; TRBD1 matches 7 bases. CDR3 length: 17 amino acids. CDR1 is SGHVS and CDR2 is FNYEAQ in the germline V gene. V shed 4 bases and J 7 bases; nucleotides not matched to a gene: 15. The CDR3 DNA reads as TGTGCCAGCAGCTCCGACTACAGGGGAAGTGAGTCTGAAAAACTGTTTTTT. It translates to CASSSDYRGSESEKLFF.

The CDR3 region has the DNA TGCGCCAGCAGCAGCATCCAGGGAAGCAATCAGCCCCAGCATTTT. Translated, it gives CASSSIQGSNQPQHF. The chain uses TRBV4-1 and TRBJ1-5, with TRBD1 as a possible D gene (5 bases). The CDR3 has 15 residues. The germline V and J ends were trimmed by 5 bases and 1 base, with 12 bases remaining between them. Germline-derived CDR1 and CDR2 are MGHRA and YSYEKL.

V gene TRBV7-9 combines with J gene TRBJ2-3, with 9 bases identical to TRBD2. The CDR3 has 19 amino acids. CDR1 SEHNR and CDR2 FQNEAQ come from the germline V gene (reference sequence). V gave up 5 bases and J gave up 5 bases; unmatched junction bases: 20. Here the CDR3 reads CASSHYQGLRGGAGDTQYF. The CDR3 DNA reads as TGTGCCAGCAGCCATTACCAAGGACTACGCGGGGGGGCCGGAGATACGCAGTATTTT.

The gene calls are TRBV27 and TRBJ1-1; maybe TRBD1 (5 bases). Germline V gene sequence: CDR1 MNHEY, CDR2 SMNVEV (reference sequence). The CDR3 length is 14 residues. Trimming removed 6 bases from V and 3 bases from J, with 14 bases in between. The CDR3 DNA reads as TGTGCCAGCAGATTGAGGGGTGGGGACACTGAAGCTTTCTTT. Its translation is CASRLRGGDTEAFF.

This clonotype showed up just a few times. The chain uses TRBV5-1 and TRBJ2-1, with unresolved D. V was trimmed by 4 bases and J by 5 bases, leaving 16 bases between them. Germline V CDR1 and CDR2: SGHRS, YFSETQ. This CDR3 spans 15 amino acids. Written as DNA, the CDR3 is TGCGCCAGCAGCCCGGACCGTATACAAGACAATGAGCAGTTCTTC. This translates into CASSPDRIQDNEQFF.

This clonotype occurred a few times. The chain combines TRBV7-9 with TRBJ1-2, with a possible D match to TRBD1 (6 bases). The CDR3 has 16 residues. Trimming took off 1 base at V and 4 bases at J, with 16 bases between the two ends. Germline CDR1 reads SEHNR; CDR2 reads FQNEAQ (reference sequence). The CDR3: CASSLEVPQGAYGYTF. CDR3 nucleotides: TGTGCCAGCAGCTTAGAAGTCCCACAGGGTGCCTATGGCTACACCTTC.